This is a list of T cell receptor beta chains from one sample in a study of vaccination and CD4 T cells after COVID-19. No antigen is known for these receptors. From the PCR reads, TCRdb called clonotypes with MiXCR, one entry per CDR3 protein. Of 20,000 to 30,000 distinct CDR3 sequences in the sample, over 60% are singletons; the top ten hold roughly 5%. Sequenced input: CD4+ T cells from blood, cultured in vitro. These receptors originate from a human donor who had recovered from COVID-19. Each CDR3 is given with its conserved first and last residue. Fields, in order: D gene, J gene, clone size, V gene, CDR3 protein, CDR3 DNA. A D gene is named only where the DNA matches it firmly. Not all rows give a size; the values are once, few, many and, for expanded clones, a class.

TRBD1 TRBJ1-2 NA TRBV5-1 CASSLDRGYGYTF TGCGCCAGCAGCTTAGACAGGGGCTATGGCTACACCTTC
NA TRBJ1-5 NA TRBV5-6 CASSLGGAQPQHF TGTGCCAGCAGCTTGGGGGGAGCTCAGCCCCAGCATTTT
TRBD1 TRBJ2-5 NA TRBV7-9 CASSLIGGAMGETQYF TGTGCCAGCAGCTTGATAGGGGGCGCGATGGGAGAGACCCAGTACTTC
TRBD2 TRBJ2-3 NA TRBV19 CASSGLAGGEDTQYF TGTGCCAGTAGTGGACTAGCGGGAGGGGAAGATACGCAGTATTTT
TRBD1 TRBJ2-7 once TRBV7-2 CASSQDRILYEQYF TGTGCCAGCAGCCAGGACAGGATCCTCTACGAGCAGTACTTC
TRBD1 TRBJ1-2 NA TRBV6-1 CASSELQGVYGYTF TGTGCCAGCAGTGAACTACAGGGGGTCTATGGCTACACCTTC
NA TRBJ1-2 few TRBV5-1 CASSLIQGPGYTF TGCGCCAGCAGCTTGATACAGGGACCTGGCTACACCTTC
TRBD2 TRBJ2-3 once TRBV5-1 CASSSLGTSADTQYF TGCGCCAGCAGCTCCCTTGGGACTAGCGCAGATACGCAGTATTTT
NA TRBJ2-5 once TRBV11-2 CASSLDLTQYF TGTGCCAGCAGCTTAGACTTGACCCAGTACTTC
NA TRBJ1-1 NA TRBV7-3 CASSFGLMNTEAFF TGTGCCAGCAGCTTCGGACTCATGAACACTGAAGCTTTCTTT
NA TRBJ1-2 few TRBV20-1 CSARAEGPGGYTF TGCAGTGCTAGGGCGGAGGGACCAGGGGGCTACACCTTC
NA TRBJ1-6 once TRBV24-1 CATSDHNSPLHF TGTGCCACCAGTGACCATAATTCACCCCTCCACTTT
NA TRBJ2-3 NA TRBV7-3 CASSSGTRTDTQYF TGTGCCAGCAGCTCCGGGACTCGCACAGATACGCAGTATTTT
NA TRBJ1-2 few TRBV20-1 CSAKVQGRDYGYTF TGCAGTGCTAAGGTCCAGGGTAGGGACTATGGCTACACCTTC
NA TRBJ2-7 NA TRBV29-1 CSVERQSNEQYF TGCAGCGTTGAAAGGCAGTCGAACGAGCAGTACTTC
TRBD1 TRBJ2-5 few TRBV7-9 CASSLWGQGRMIQYF TGTGCCAGCAGCTTATGGGGACAGGGCCGGATGATCCAGTACTTC
TRBD1 TRBJ2-1 NA TRBV7-2 CASSLRTGGPNEQFF TGTGCCAGCAGCCTCAGGACAGGGGGCCCCAATGAGCAGTTCTTC